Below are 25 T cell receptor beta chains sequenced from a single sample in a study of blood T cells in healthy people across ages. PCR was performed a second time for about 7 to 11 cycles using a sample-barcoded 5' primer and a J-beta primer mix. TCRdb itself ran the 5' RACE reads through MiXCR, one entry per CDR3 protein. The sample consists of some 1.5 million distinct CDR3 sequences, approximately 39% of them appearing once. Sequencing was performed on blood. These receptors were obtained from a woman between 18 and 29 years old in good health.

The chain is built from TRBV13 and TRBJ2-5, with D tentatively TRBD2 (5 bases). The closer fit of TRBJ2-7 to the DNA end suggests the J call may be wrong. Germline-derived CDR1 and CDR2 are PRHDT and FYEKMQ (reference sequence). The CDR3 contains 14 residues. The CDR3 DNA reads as TGTGCCAGCAGCTTCGGACTCCGGGACTACGAGCAGTACTTC. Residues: CASSFGLRDYEQYF.

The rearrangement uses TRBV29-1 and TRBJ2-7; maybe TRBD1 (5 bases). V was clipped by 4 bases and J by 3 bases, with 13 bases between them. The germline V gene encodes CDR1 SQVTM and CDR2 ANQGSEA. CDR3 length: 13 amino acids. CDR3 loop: CSVGQGTLYEQYF. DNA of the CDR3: TGCAGCGTTGGTCAGGGAACACTCTACGAGCAGTACTTC.

The CDR3 loop reads CASSEMGVGELFF. The CDR3 DNA follows: TGTGCCAGCAGTGAAATGGGGGTCGGGGAGCTGTTTTTT. The chain is built from TRBV6-1 and TRBJ2-2, with D perhaps given as TRBD1 or TRBD2 (5 bases each). CDR1 and CDR2 (germline): MNHNS, SASEGT. The CDR3 covers 13 residues. Trimming removed 2 bases at V and 7 bases at J, with 8 bases between.

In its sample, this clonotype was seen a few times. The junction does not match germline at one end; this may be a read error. In DNA form, the CDR3 reads TGTGCCAGCTCACCATCTAGCGGAGATACGCGGTATTTT. Protein product: CASSPSSGDTRYF. The chain links TRBV18 to TRBJ2-3, with 7 bases that match TRBD2. Germline CDR1 KGHSH, CDR2 LQKENI. The CDR3 runs to 13 residues.

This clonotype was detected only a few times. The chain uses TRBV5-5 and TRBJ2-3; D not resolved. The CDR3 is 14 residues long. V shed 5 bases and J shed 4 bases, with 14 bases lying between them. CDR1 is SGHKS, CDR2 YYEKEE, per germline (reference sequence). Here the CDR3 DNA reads TGTGCCAGCAGGCCACCTGGCCCAGCAGATACGCAGTATTTT. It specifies CASRPPGPADTQYF.

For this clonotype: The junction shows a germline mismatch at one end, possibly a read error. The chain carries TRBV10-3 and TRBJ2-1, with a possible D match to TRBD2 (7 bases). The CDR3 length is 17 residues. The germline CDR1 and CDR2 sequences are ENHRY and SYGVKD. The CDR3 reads CAISVTAGGLGFNEQSF. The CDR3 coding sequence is TGTGCCATCAGTGTGACCGCCGGGGGGCTAGGTTTCAATGAGCAGTCCTTC.

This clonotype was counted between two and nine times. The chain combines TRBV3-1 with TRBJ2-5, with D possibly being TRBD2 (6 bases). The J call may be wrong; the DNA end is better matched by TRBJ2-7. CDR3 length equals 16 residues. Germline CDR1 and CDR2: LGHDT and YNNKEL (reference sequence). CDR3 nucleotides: TGTGCCAGCAGTCCTTCGATGGACACAGGAGGGTACGAGCAGTACTTC. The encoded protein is CASSPSMDTGGYEQYF.

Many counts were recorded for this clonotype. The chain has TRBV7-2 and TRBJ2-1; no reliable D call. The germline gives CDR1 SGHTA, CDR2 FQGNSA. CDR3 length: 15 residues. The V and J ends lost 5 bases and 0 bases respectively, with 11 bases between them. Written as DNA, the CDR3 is TGTGCCAGCAGCGAATCCGGAAGCTCCTACAATGAGCAGTTCTTC. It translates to CASSESGSSYNEQFF. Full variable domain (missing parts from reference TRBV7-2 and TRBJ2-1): GAGVSQSPSNKVTEKGKDVELRCDPISGHTALYWYRQSLGQGLEFLIYFQGNSAPDKSGLPSDRFSAERTGGSVSTLTIQRTQQEDSAVYLCASSESGSSYNEQFFGPGTRLTVL.

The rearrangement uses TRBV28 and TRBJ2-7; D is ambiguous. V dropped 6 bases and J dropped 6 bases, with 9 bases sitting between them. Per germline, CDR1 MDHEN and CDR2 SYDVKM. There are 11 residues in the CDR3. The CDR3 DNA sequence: TGTGCCAGCAGGGGGAACATCGAGCAGTACTTC. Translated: CASRGNIEQYF.

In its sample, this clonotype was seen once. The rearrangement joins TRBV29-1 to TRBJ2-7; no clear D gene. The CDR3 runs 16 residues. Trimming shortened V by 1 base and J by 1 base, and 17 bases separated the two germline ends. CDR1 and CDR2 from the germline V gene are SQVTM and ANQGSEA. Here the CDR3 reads CSVEVPKGRASYEQYF. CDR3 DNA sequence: TGCAGCGTTGAAGTCCCAAAGGGAAGGGCTTCCTACGAGCAGTACTTC.

The CDR3 DNA reads TGTGCCAGCAGAAGAGGACAGTTCGACGAGCAGTACTTC. Protein: CASRRGQFDEQYF. The gene calls are TRBV27 and TRBJ2-7, with a tentative D call TRBD1 (6 bases). This CDR3 contains 13 residues. Germline V lookup: CDR1 MNHEY, CDR2 SMNVEV (reference sequence). Trimming cost V 6 bases and J 5 bases, with 14 bases left between them.

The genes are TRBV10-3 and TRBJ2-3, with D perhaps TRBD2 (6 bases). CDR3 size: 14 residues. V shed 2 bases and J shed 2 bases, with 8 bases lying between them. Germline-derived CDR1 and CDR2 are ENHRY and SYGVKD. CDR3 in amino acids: CAISEAGSTDTQYF. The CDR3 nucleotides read TGTGCCATCAGTGAGGCGGGATCCACAGATACGCAGTATTTT.

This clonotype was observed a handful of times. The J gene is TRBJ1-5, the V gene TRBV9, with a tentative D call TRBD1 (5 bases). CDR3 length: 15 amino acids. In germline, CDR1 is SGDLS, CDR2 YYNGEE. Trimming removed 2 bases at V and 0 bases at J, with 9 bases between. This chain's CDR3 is CASSVSGDSNQPQHF. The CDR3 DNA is TGTGCCAGCAGCGTTTCGGGGGATAGCAATCAGCCCCAGCATTTT.

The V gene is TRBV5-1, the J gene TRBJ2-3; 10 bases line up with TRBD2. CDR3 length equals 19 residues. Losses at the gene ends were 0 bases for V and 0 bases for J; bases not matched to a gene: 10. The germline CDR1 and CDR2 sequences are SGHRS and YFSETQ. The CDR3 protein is CASSLGAGLAFTSTDTQYF. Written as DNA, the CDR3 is TGCGCCAGCAGCTTGGGGGCGGGACTAGCGTTTACAAGCACAGATACGCAGTATTTT.

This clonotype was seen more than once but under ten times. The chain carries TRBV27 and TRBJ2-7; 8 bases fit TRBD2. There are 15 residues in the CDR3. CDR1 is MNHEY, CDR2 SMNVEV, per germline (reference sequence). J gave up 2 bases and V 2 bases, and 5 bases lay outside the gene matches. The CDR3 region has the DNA TGTGCCAGCAGTTTAAGTCGGGGGGGACCCTACGAGCAGTACTTC. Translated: CASSLSRGGPYEQYF.

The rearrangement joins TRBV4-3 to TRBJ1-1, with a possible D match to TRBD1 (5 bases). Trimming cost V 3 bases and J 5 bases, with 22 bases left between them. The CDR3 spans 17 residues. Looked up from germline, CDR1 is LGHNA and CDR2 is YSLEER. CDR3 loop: CASSQATMEGPGTEAFF. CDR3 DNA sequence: TGCGCCAGCAGCCAGGCTACCATGGAGGGGCCGGGAACTGAAGCTTTCTTT.

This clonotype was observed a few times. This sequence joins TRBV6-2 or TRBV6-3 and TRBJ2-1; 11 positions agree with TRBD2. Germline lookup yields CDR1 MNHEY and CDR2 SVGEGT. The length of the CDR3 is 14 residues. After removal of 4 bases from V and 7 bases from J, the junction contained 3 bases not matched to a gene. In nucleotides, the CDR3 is TGTGCCAGCAGTTCTAGCGGGAGGAGGAATGAGCAGTTCTTC. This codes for CASSSSGRRNEQFF.

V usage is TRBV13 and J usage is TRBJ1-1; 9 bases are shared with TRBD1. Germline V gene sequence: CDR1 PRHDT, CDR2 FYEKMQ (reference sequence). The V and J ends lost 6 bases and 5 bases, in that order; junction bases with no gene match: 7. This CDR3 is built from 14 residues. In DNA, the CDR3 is TGTGCCAGCAGTGGACAGGGGCCCGGGACTGAAGCTTTCTTT. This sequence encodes CASSGQGPGTEAFF.

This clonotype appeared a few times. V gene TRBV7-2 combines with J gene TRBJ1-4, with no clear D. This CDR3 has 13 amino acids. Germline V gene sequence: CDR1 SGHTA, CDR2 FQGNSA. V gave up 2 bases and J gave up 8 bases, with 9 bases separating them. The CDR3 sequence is CASSLFQSEKLFF. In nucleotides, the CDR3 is TGTGCCAGCAGCTTATTTCAATCGGAAAAACTGTTTTTT.

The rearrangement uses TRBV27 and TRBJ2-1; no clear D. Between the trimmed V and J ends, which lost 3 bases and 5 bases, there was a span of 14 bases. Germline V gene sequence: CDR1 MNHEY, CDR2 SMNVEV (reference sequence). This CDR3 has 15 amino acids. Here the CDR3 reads CASSLLFTMDNEQFF. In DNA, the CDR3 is TGTGCCAGCAGTTTGCTATTTACTATGGACAATGAGCAGTTCTTC.

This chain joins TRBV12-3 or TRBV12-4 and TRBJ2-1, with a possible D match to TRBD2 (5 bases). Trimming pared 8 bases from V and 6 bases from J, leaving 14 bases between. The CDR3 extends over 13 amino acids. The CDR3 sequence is CASALGRVNEQFF. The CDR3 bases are TGTGCCAGCGCCCTAGGGCGGGTCAATGAGCAGTTCTTC.

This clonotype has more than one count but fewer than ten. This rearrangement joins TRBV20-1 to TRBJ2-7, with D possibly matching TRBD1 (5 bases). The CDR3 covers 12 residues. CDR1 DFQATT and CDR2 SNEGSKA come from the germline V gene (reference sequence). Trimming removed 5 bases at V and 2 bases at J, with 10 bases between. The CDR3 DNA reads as TGCAGTGCTGACAGAGCCACCTACGAGCAGTACTTC. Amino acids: CSADRATYEQYF.

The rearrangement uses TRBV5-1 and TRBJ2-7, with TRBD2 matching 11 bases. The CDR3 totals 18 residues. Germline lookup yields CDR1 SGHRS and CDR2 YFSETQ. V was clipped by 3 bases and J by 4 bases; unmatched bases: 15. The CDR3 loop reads CASSYGTSGGPLPYEQYF. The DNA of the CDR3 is TGCGCCAGCAGCTATGGGACTAGCGGAGGGCCCCTCCCTTACGAGCAGTACTTC.

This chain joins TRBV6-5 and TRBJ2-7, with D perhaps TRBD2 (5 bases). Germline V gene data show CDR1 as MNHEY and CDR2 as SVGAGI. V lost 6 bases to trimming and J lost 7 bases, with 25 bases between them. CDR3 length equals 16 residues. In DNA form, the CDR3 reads TGTGCCAGCAGCCGCACTAGAGCCCTCTTTTACAATGAGCAGTACTTC. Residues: CASSRTRALFYNEQYF.

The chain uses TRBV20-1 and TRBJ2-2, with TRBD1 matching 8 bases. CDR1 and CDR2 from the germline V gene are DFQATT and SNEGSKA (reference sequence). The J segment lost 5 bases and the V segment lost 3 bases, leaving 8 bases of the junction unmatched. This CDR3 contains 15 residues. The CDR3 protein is CSARDRTGWTGELFF. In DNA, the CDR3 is TGCAGTGCTAGGGATCGGACAGGGTGGACCGGGGAGCTGTTTTTT.